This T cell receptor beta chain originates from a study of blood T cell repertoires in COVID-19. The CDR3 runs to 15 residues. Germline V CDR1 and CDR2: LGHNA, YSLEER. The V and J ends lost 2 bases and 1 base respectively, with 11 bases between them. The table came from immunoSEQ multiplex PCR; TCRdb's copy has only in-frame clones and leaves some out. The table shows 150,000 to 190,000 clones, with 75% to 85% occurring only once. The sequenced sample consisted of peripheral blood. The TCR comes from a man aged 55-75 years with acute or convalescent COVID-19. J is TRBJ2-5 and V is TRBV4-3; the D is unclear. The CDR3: CASSQSSVSQETQYF. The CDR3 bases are TGCGCCAGCAGCCAATCGAGTGTGTCCCAAGAGACCCAGTACTTC.